This is a list of T cell receptor beta chains from one sample in a study of beta chain features in type 1 diabetes. The assay was immunoSEQ multiplex PCR, and TCRdb's table has in-frame clones only and misses some. The sample consists of under 300,000 clones, approximately 24% of them appearing once. Sequencing used naive CD4+ T cells from blood. The origin of the receptors is a woman in her twenties or thirties with type 1 diabetes. Each CDR3 is given with its conserved first and last residue. The D gene is left open where the match is weak. Expanded clones get a size class; other rows say once, few or many, or leave the size out.

J gene,D gene,V gene,clone size,CDR3 DNA,CDR3 protein
TRBJ2-1,TRBD1,TRBV7-9,few,TGTGCCAGCAGCCGTACAGGGGCGAGTGACAATGAGCAGTTCTTC,CASSRTGASDNEQFF
TRBJ2-1,.,TRBV30,.,TGTGCCTGGAGTATGATAGACAGAAAACTCTACAATGAGCAGTTCTTC,CAWSMIDRKLYNEQFF
TRBJ2-7,.,TRBV7-7,few,TGTGCTAGCAGCTTAGCATTTAGCTCGGGAGAGCAGTACTTC,CASSLAFSSGEQYF
TRBJ2-2,.,TRBV6-1,few,TGTGCCAGCAAAGGGGTAAACACCGGGGAGCTGTTTTTT,CASKGVNTGELFF
TRBJ2-1,TRBD2,TRBV5-1,.,TGCGCCAGCATGACTAGCGGGAGGCCTGAGCAGTTCTTC,CASMTSGRPEQFF
TRBJ2-7,TRBD1,TRBV29-1,.,TGCAGCGTTGAAGGACAGGGGACCTACGAGCAGTACTTC,CSVEGQGTYEQYF
TRBJ2-7,.,TRBV29-1,few,TGCAGCGCCTCGAACGGTGGAGCCGAGCAGTACTTC,CSASNGGAEQYF
TRBJ2-7,.,TRBV9,.,TGTGCCAGCAGCGTAGACCTACTAACCGAGCAGTACTTC,CASSVDLLTEQYF
TRBJ2-1,.,TRBV30,.,TGTGCCTGGTCCCGGGATCATCTTCGCGGGCAGTTCTTC,CAWSRDHLRGQFF
TRBJ2-1,.,TRBV19,.,TGTGCCAGTAGAAGCCGAACGGGGATTCCTTACAATGAGCAGTTCTTC,CASRSRTGIPYNEQFF
TRBJ1-1,TRBD1,TRBV5-8,few,TGTGCCAGCAGCTGGGACAGGGGAACTGAAGCTTTCTTT,CASSWDRGTEAFF
TRBJ2-3,TRBD2,TRBV5-4,few,TGTGCCAGCAGCTTGATAGCGGGGAGGAGCACAGATACGCAGTATTTT,CASSLIAGRSTDTQYF
TRBJ2-7,.,TRBV18,.,TGTGCCAGCTCGCCAGCAGGAGGCGAGCAGTACTTC,CASSPAGGEQYF
TRBJ2-7,TRBD1,TRBV7-3,.,TGTGCCAGCAGCTTAGCAGGGGGAAGCTCCTACGAGCAGTACTTC,CASSLAGGSSYEQYF
TRBJ1-4,TRBD1,TRBV29-1,few,TGCAGCGGATGGGACAGTAATGAAAAACTGTTTTTT,CSGWDSNEKLFF
TRBJ1-2,.,TRBV7-9,few,TGTGCCAGCAGCTTAACGGGGCGGCGGGAAAGAGTCTACACCTTC,CASSLTGRRERVYTF
TRBJ2-7,TRBD1,TRBV7-2,.,TGTGCCAGCAGCTTGGACAGGGGACCCTACGAGCAGTACTTC,CASSLDRGPYEQYF
TRBJ2-3,TRBD2,TRBV4-2,few,TGTGCCAGCAGCCAGGGAGCGGGACTAGATACGCAGTATTTT,CASSQGAGLDTQYF
TRBJ1-1,TRBD1,TRBV15,.,TGTGCCACCACCCCGGACAGGGTAACGACTGAAGCTTTCTTT,CATTPDRVTTEAFF
TRBJ2-2,.,TRBV7-9,.,TGTGCCAGCACCCCGGACTGGGGAGGCACCGGGGAGCTGTTTTTT,CASTPDWGGTGELFF
TRBJ2-3,.,TRBV5-1,.,TGCGCCAGCAGCTTCGCCGACACTACAGATACGCAGTATTTT,CASSFADTTDTQYF
TRBJ2-7,TRBD1,TRBV29-1,few,TGCAGCGTTGCCGGACAGGGTGGCTACGAGCAGTACTTC,CSVAGQGGYEQYF
TRBJ1-2,.,TRBV28,.,TGTGCCAGCAGTTTAAACAGGCCGGGCTACACCTTC,CASSLNRPGYTF
TRBJ2-1,TRBD2,TRBV4-1,few,TGCGCCAGCAGCCAGGACCCCGGGACTAGCAAGTTCTTC,CASSQDPGTSKFF
TRBJ2-1,TRBD2,TRBV28,few,TGTGCCAGCCGCTACGGACTAGGCCATGAGCAGTTCTTC,CASRYGLGHEQFF
TRBJ2-3,TRBD2,TRBV29-1,.,TGCAGCGCCCTAGCGGAAAATACGCAGTATTTT,CSALAENTQYF
TRBJ2-7,TRBD1,TRBV7-6,few,TGTGCCAGCAGCTTTGGGACAGCCACCTCCTACGAGCAGTACTTC,CASSFGTATSYEQYF
TRBJ2-1,.,TRBV5-1,few,TGCGCCAGCAGCCCCGACAGTTACAATGAGCAGTTCTTC,CASSPDSYNEQFF
TRBJ1-2,.,TRBV28,.,TGTGCCAGCAGTTCCCCCCGCAGTAACTATGGCTACACCTTC,CASSSPRSNYGYTF
TRBJ2-1,.,TRBV15,.,TGTGCCACCAGCAGAGGTATTGAGCAGTTCTTC,CATSRGIEQFF
TRBJ2-7,TRBD2,TRBV19,few,TGTGCCAGTACCACCGGGACTAGCGGGACCCGGCAGTACTTC,CASTTGTSGTRQYF
TRBJ2-3,.,TRBV30,.,TGTGCCTGGAGTGTCGGGGGATGGGATACGCAGTATTTT,CAWSVGGWDTQYF
TRBJ2-1,.,TRBV7-3,few,TGTGCCAGCAGCGGAAGCGGTAGCTCCTACAATGAGCAGTTCTTC,CASSGSGSSYNEQFF
TRBJ1-2,.,TRBV7-2,few,TGTGCCAGCAGCCCCGAGGCTTGGGGAGATGGCTACACCTTC,CASSPEAWGDGYTF
TRBJ2-1,.,TRBV4-2,.,TGTGCCAGCAGCAAATCATATAGGAGGGAGGAGCCCTACAATGAGCAGTTCTTC,CASSKSYRREEPYNEQFF
TRBJ2-1,TRBD2,TRBV7-2,.,TGTGCCAGCAGGGGACTAGTAGAGCAGTTCTTC,CASRGLVEQFF
TRBJ2-7,.,TRBV15,.,TGTGCCACCAGCGTAGTTTACCGTTCCTACGAGCAGTACTTC,CATSVVYRSYEQYF
TRBJ2-5,.,TRBV19,.,TGTGCCAGTAGAGGGGACTTGGGGGAGACCCAGTACTTC,CASRGDLGETQYF
TRBJ2-1,.,TRBV29-1,.,TGCACCGGAGATGAGCAGTTCTTC,CTGDEQFF
TRBJ1-1,.,TRBV4-2,few,TGTGCCAGCAGGGGGGCGCAGGGCACTGAAGCTTTCTTT,CASRGAQGTEAFF
TRBJ2-1,TRBD2,TRBV18,.,TGTGCCAGCTCACCAATTGGACCGGGACTAGCGGGAGTCGATGAGCAGTTCTTC,CASSPIGPGLAGVDEQFF
TRBJ2-1,TRBD2,TRBV4-1,few,TGCGCCAGCAGCCAAGGACTTCGACTAGCGGGAGGAACTAATGAGCAGTTCTTC,CASSQGLRLAGGTNEQFF
TRBJ2-3,.,TRBV14,.,TGTGCCAGCAGCCAAAACGGGGCAGATACGCAGTATTTT,CASSQNGADTQYF
TRBJ2-1,TRBD2,TRBV11-1,.,TGTGCCAGCAGCTTAGTAGAGCGGGAGAGGCTGTTCTTC,CASSLVERERLFF
TRBJ1-2,.,TRBV28,.,TGTGCCAGCAGTTTAATCACAGGGTCGGTTAGCTACACCTTC,CASSLITGSVSYTF